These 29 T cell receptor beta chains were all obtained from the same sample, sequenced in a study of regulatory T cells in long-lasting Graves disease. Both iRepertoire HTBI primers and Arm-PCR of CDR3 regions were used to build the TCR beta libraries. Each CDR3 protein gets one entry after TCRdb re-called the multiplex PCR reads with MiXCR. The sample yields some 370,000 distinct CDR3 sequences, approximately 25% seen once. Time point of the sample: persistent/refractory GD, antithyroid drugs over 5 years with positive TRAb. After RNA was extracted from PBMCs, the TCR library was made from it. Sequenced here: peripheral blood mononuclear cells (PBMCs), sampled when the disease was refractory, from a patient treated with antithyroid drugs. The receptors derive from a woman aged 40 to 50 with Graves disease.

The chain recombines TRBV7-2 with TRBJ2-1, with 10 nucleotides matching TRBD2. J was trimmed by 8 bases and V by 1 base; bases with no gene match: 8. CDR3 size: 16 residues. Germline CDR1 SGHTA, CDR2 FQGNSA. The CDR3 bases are TGTGCCAGCAGCTTAGGACTAGCGGGTACATGGTATGAGCAGTTCTTC. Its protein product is CASSLGLAGTWYEQFF.

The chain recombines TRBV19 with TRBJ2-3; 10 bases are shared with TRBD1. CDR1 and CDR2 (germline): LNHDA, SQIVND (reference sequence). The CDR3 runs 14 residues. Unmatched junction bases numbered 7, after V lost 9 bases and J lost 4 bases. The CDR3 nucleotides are TGTGCCAGCACACGACAGGGGGCATCAGATACGCAGTATTTT. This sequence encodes CASTRQGASDTQYF.

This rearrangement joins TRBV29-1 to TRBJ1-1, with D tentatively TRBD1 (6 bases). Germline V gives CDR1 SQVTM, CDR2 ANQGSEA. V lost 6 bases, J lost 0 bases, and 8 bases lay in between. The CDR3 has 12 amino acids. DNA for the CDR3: TGCAGCGTCCGGGACATGAACACTGAAGCTTTCTTT. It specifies CSVRDMNTEAFF. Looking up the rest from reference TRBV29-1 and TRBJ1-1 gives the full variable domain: SAVISQKPSRDICQRGTSLTIQCQVDSQVTMMFWYRQQPGQSLTLIATANQGSEATYESGFVIDKFPISRPNLTFSTLTVSNMSPEDSSIYLCSVRDMNTEAFFGQGTRLTVV.

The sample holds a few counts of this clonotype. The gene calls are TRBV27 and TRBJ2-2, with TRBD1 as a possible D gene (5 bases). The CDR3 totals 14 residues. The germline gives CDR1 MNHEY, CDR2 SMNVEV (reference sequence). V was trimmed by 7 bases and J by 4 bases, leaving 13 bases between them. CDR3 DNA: TGTGCCAGCACACCCGACAGACCCACCGGGGAGCTGTTTTTT. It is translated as CASTPDRPTGELFF.

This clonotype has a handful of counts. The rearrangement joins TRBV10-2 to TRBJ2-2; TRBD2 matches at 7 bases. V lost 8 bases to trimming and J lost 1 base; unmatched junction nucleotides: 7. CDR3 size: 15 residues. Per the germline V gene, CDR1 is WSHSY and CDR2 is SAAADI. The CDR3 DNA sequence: TGCGCCAGCGGAAGGAGCGGGGTGAACACCGGGGAGCTGTTTTTT. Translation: CASGRSGVNTGELFF.

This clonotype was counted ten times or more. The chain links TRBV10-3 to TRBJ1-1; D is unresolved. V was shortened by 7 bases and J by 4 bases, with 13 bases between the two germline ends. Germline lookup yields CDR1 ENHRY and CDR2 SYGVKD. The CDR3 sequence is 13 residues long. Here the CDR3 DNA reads TGTGCCATCACCTCCAGTTCTGGCACTGAAGCTTTCTTT. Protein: CAITSSSGTEAFF.

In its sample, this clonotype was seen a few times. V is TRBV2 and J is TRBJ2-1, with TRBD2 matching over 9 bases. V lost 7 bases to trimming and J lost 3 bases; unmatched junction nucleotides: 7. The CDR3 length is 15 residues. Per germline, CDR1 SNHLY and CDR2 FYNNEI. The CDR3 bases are TGTGCCAGCACGAGGGCTAGCGGGAACTACAATGAGCAGTTCTTC. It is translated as CASTRASGNYNEQFF.

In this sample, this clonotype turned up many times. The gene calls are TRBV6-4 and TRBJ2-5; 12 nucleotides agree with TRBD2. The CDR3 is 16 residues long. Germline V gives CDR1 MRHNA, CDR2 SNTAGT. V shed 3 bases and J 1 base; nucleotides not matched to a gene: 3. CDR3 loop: CASSESTSGGQETQYF. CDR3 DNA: TGTGCCAGCAGTGAATCGACTAGCGGGGGCCAAGAGACCCAGTACTTC.

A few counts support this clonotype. CDR3 DNA sequence: TGTGCCAGCAGTTCGGCGGCAGTTCCTCTCTCTGGAAACACCATATATTTT. Translating gives CASSSAAVPLSGNTIYF. The chain couples TRBV2 to TRBJ1-3; D is unresolved. CDR1 and CDR2 from the germline V gene are SNHLY and FYNNEI. The CDR3 has 17 amino acids. Trimming stripped 5 bases from V and 0 bases from J, with 17 bases between.

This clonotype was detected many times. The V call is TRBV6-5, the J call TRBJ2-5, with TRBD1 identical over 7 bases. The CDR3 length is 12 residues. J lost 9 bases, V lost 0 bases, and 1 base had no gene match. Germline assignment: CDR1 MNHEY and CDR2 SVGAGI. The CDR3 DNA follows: TGTGCCAGCAGTTACTCGACAGGGCCCCAGTACTTC. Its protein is CASSYSTGPQYF.

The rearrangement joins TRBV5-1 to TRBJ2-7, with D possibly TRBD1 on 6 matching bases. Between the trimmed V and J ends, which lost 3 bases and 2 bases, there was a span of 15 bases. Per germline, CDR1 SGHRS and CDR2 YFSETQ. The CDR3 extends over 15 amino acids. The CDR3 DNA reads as TGCGCCAGCAGCTCGGGGACAATAGGGACCTACGAGCAGTACTTC. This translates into CASSSGTIGTYEQYF.

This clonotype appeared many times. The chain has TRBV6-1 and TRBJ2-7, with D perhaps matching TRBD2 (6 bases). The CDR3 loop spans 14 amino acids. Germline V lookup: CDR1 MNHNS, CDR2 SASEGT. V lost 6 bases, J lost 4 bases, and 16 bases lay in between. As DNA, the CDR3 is TGTGCCAGCAGGAATCCGAGGGACTTTTACGAGCAGTACTTC. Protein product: CASRNPRDFYEQYF.

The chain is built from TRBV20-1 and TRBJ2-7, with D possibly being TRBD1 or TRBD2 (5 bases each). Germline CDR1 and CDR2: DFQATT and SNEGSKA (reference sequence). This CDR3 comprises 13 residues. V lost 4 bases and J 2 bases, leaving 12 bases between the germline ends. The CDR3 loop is CSATLLGAYEQYF. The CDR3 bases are TGCAGTGCTACCCTTTTGGGGGCCTACGAGCAGTACTTC.

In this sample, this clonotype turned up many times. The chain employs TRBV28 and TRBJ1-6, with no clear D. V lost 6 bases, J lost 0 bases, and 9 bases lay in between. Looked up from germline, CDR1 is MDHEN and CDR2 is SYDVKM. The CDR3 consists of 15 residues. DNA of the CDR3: TGTGCCAGCAGCTTGTTGAGCTCCTATAATTCACCCCTCCACTTT. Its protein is CASSLLSSYNSPLHF. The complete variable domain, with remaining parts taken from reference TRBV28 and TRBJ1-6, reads DVKVTQSSRYLVKRTGEKVFLECVQDMDHENMFWYRQDPGLGLRLIYFSYDVKMKEKGDIPEGYSVSREKKERFSLILESASTNQTSMYLCASSLLSSYNSPLHFGNGTRLTVT.

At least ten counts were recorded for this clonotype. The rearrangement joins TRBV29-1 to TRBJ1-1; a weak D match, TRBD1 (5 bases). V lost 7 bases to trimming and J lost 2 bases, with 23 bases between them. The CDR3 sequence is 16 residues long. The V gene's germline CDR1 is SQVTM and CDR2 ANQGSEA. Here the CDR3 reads CSAPYLQGRPNTEAFF. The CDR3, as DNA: TGCAGCGCCCCCTATTTGCAGGGACGACCAAACACTGAAGCTTTCTTT.

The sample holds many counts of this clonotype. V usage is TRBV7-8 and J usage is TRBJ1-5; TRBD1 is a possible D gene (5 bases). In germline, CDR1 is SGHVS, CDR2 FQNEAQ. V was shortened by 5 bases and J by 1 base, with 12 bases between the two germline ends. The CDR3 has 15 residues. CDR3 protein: CASSPEGSSNQPQHF. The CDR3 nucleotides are TGTGCCAGCAGCCCCGAGGGGAGCAGCAATCAGCCCCAGCATTTT. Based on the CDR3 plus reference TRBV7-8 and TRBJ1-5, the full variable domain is GAGVSQSPRYKVAKRGQDVALRCDPISGHVSLFWYQQALGQGPEFLTYFQNEAQLDKSGLPSDRFFAERPEGSVSTLKIQRTQQEDSAVYLCASSPEGSSNQPQHFGDGTRLSIL.

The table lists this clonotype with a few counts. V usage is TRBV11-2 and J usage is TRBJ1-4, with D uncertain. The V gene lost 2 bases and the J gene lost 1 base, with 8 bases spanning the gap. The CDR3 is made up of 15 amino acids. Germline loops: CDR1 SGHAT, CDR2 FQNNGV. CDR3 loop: CASSLRGRTNEKLFF. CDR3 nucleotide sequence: TGTGCCAGCAGCTTACGTGGCAGAACTAATGAAAAACTGTTTTTT.

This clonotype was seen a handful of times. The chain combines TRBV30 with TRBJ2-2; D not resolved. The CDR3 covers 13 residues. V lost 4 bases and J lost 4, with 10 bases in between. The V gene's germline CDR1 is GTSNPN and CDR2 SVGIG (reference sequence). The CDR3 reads CAWTLTGTGELFF. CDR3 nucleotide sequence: TGTGCCTGGACCCTTACGGGCACCGGGGAGCTGTTTTTT.

The CDR3 protein is CASSPFETAIAFF. The CDR3 DNA reads as TGTGCCAGCAGCCCATTCGAAACAGCGATAGCTTTCTTT. This chain joins TRBV3-1 and TRBJ1-1; D not resolved. V was cut by 4 bases and J by 10 bases, with 16 bases left in between. In germline, CDR1 is LGHDT, CDR2 YNNKEL (reference sequence). This CDR3 has 13 amino acids.

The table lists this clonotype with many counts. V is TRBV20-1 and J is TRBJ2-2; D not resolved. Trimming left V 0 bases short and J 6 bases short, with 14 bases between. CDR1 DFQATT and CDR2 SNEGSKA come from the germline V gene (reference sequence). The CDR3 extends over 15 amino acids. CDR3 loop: CSARDRLVSAGELFF. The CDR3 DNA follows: TGCAGTGCTAGAGATCGGCTAGTATCGGCCGGGGAGCTGTTTTTT.

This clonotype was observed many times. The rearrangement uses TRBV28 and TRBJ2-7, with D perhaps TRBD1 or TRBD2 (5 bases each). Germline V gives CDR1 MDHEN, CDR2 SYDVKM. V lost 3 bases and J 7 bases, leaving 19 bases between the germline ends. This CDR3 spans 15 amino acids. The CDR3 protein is CASSLERGPWNEQYF. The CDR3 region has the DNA TGTGCCAGCAGTTTGGAACGGGGCCCCTGGAATGAGCAGTACTTC.

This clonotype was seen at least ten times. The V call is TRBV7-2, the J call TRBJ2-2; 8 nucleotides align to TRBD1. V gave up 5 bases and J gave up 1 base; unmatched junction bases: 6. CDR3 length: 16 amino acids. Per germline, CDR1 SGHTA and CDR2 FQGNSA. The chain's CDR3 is CASSVAGGRNTGELFF. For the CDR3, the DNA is TGTGCCAGCAGCGTGGCAGGGGGCCGGAACACCGGGGAGCTGTTTTTT.

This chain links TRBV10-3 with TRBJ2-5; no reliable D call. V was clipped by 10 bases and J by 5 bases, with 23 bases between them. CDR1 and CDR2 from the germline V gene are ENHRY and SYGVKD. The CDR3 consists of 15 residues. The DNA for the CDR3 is TGTGCCACTCACTTCGGGCCTTCGCTGGGGGAGACCCAGTACTTC. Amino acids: CATHFGPSLGETQYF.

CDR3 region: CASRRNGFNQETQYF. As DNA, the CDR3 is TGTGCCAGCAGAAGAAACGGTTTCAACCAAGAGACCCAGTACTTC. The rearrangement uses TRBV2 and TRBJ2-5, with D hard to call. Trimming removed 6 bases at V and 0 bases at J, with 14 bases between. This CDR3 is built from 15 residues. Germline CDR1 and CDR2: SNHLY and FYNNEI.

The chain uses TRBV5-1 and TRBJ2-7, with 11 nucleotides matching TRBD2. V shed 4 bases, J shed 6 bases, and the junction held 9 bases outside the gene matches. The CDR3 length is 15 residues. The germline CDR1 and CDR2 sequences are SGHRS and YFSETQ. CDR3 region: CASSPTLAGVPEQYF. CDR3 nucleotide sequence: TGCGCCAGCAGCCCAACACTAGCGGGAGTCCCCGAGCAGTACTTC. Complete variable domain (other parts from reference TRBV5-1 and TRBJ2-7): KAGVTQTPRYLIKTRGQQVTLSCSPISGHRSVSWYQQTPGQGLQFLFEYFSETQRNKGNFPGRFSGRQFSNSRSEMNVSTLELGDSALYLCASSPTLAGVPEQYFGPGTRLTVT.

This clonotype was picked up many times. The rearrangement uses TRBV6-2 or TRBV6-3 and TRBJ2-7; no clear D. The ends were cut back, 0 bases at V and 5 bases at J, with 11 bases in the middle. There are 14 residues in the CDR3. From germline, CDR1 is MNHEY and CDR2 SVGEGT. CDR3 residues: CASSYSTRYHEQYF. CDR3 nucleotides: TGTGCCAGCAGTTACTCGACCCGTTATCACGAGCAGTACTTC.

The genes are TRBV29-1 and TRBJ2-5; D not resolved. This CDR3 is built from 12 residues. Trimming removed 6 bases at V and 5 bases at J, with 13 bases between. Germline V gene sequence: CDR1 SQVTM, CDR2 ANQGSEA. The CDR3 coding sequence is TGCAGCGTATTAGAAGGGTCGGAGACCCAGTACTTC. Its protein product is CSVLEGSETQYF.

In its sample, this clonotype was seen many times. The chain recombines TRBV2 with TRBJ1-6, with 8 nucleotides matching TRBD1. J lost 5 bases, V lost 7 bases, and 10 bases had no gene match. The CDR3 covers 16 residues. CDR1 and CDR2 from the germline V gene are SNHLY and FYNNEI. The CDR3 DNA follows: TGTGCCAGCAAGGAGCAGGGGGCGATTGATAATTCACCCCTCCACTTT. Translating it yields CASKEQGAIDNSPLHF.

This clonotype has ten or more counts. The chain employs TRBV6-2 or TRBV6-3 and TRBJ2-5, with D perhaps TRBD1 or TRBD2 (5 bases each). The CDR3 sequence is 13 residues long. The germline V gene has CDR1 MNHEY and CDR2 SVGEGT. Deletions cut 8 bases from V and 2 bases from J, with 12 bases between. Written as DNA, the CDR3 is TGTGCCAGCCGGGGCCCGTCTCAAGAGACCCAGTACTTC. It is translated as CASRGPSQETQYF.